A selection of T cell receptor beta chains follows, all from one sample in a study of blood T cell repertoires in COVID-19. Sequencing used immunoSEQ multiplex PCR; TCRdb keeps in-frame clones, though not all of them. The table includes over 110,000 clones, approximately 87% detected once. The sample comprised PBMCs or T cells enriched from blood (not recorded which). These receptor sequences come from a man between 50 and 59 years old in a cohort exposed to, infected with or recovered from COVID-19 (not recorded which). CDR3s include the opening cysteine and the closing phenylalanine or tryptophan. Clone size is not always given. Where it is, it says once, few, many or a class for expanded clones.

clone size: NA
J gene: TRBJ2-4
V gene: TRBV9
CDR3 protein: CASSLLGGDIQYF

clone size: NA
J gene: TRBJ2-2
V gene: TRBV18
CDR3 protein: CASSNSPNTGELFF

clone size: NA
J gene: TRBJ2-7
V gene: TRBV7-2
CDR3 protein: CASSPSYEQYF

clone size: NA
J gene: TRBJ1-5
V gene: TRBV7-2
CDR3 protein: CASSLGGGGTGNQPQHF

clone size: NA
J gene: TRBJ2-3
V gene: TRBV7-2
CDR3 protein: CASSFFLAGSTDTQYF

clone size: NA
J gene: TRBJ2-1
V gene: TRBV5-6
CDR3 protein: CASSSTGPDEQFF

clone size: NA
J gene: TRBJ2-1
V gene: TRBV19
CDR3 protein: CASSMGTPFFSYNEQFF

clone size: NA
J gene: TRBJ1-2
V gene: TRBV6-2/TRBV6-3
CDR3 protein: CASSRQGLGYTF

clone size: once
J gene: TRBJ1-5
V gene: TRBV25-1
CDR3 protein: CASSERGNQPQHF

clone size: NA
J gene: TRBJ1-2
V gene: TRBV19
CDR3 protein: CASSPQGAGGYTF

clone size: NA
J gene: TRBJ1-1
V gene: TRBV7-6
CDR3 protein: CASSLVAGGSVNTEAFF

clone size: NA
J gene: TRBJ1-4
V gene: TRBV28
CDR3 protein: CASSFDRGILFF

clone size: NA
J gene: TRBJ2-1
V gene: TRBV7-2
CDR3 protein: CASSSGLLGGQFF

clone size: NA
J gene: TRBJ1-2
V gene: TRBV18
CDR3 protein: CASSPPAANYGYTF